Detailed here is one T cell receptor beta chain. The germline and genes are mouse ones. The read gets to within 1 residue of the CDR3 end, and the germline J gene fills in the rest. The data were taken from a study of tissue T cells after allogeneic stem cell transplantation. Germline V lookup: CDR1 SGHSA, CDR2 FRNQAP. The CDR3 runs to 14 residues. V shed 0 bases and J 4 bases; nucleotides not matched to a gene: 3. The table came from immunoSEQ multiplex PCR; TCRdb's copy has only in-frame clones and leaves some out. The table has 7,500 to 9,500 clones, 45% seen once. Time point described: mouse harvest day 7 after allogeneic transplant. Each mouse received 10^7 T-cell-depleted marrow cells plus 10^6 splenic CD5+ T cells by tail vein. Mice had MHC-mismatched B6 into BALB/c GVHD, sampled day 7 or 14.

Sequencing was done on a sample of gut tissue. The chain links TRBV16 to TRBJ2-7, with 7 bases identical to TRBD2. This sequence was found in a female BALB/c mouse given C57BL/6 T cells with graft-versus-host disease after an allogeneic hematopoietic cell transplant. The part of the CDR3 DNA that was read is TGTGCAAGCAGCTTAGATCTGGGGGTTTATGAACAGTAC. Its protein is CASSLDLGVYEQY. From start to end, the CDR3 is CASSLDLGVYEQYF. Supplemented by reference TRBV16 and TRBJ2-7, the full variable domain reads NAGVIQTPRHKVTGKGQEATLWCEPISGHSAVFWYRQTIVQGLEFLTYFRNQAPIDDSGMPKERFSAQMPNQSHSTLKIQSTQPQDSAVYLCASSLDLGVYEQYFGPGTRLTVL.